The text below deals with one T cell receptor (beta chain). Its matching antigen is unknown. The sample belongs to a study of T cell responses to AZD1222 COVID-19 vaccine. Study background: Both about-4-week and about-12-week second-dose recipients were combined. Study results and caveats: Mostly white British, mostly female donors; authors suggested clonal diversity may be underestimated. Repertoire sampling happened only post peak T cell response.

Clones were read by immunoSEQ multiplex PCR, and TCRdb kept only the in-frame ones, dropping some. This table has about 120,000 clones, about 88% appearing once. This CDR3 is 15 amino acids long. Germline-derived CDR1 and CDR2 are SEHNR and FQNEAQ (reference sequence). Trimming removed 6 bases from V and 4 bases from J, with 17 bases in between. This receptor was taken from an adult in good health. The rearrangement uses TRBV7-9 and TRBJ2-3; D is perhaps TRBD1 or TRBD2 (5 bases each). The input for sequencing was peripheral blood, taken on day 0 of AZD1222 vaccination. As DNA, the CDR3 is TGTGCCAGCAGAGATTGGGACCCGCGAGCAGATACGCAGTATTTT. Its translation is CASRDWDPRADTQYF.